This T cell receptor beta chain originates from a study of CD8+CD57+ T cells in acquired aplastic anemia. Only one count was recorded for this clonotype. Whoever was chosen for sequencing had shown CD8+CD57+ cell expansion by flow cytometry. Genomic DNA constituted the template upon which TCR beta VDJ and CDR3 profiling was performed. Each CDR3 protein is one row after TCRdb ran MiXCR on the reads. Among about 200,000 distinct CDR3 sequences listed, over 55% were seen once. Germline loops: CDR1 SGHRS, CDR2 YFSETQ. There are 16 residues in the CDR3. Losses at the gene ends were 2 bases for V and 2 bases for J; bases not matched to a gene: 6.

The chain combines TRBV5-1 with TRBJ2-3; 9 bases align to TRBD1. This clonotype originated in a human donor with aplastic anemia. The sample comprised sorted CD4+, CD8+, or CD8+CD57+ T cells (not recorded which) from PBMCs. The CDR3 DNA reads TGCGCCAGCAGCTTAAGGACAGGGGTGTTCACAGATACGCAGTATTTT. This encodes CASSLRTGVFTDTQYF.